A selection of T cell receptor beta chains follows, all from one sample in a study of technical replicates of blood from a handful of donors. Clones were sequenced by immunoSEQ multiplex PCR, and TCRdb holds only the in-frame ones, with some missing. Found here are tens of thousands of clones, about 92% of them singletons; the top ten hold 0.42%. The sample taken for sequencing was T cells isolated from PBMCs. Receptor source: a human donor in good health. Both conserved end residues are part of each CDR3.

CDR3 protein: CASSPGTEGANVLTF
V gene: TRBV28
J gene: TRBJ2-6

CDR3 protein: CAWSVRRGTSLFMNTEAFF
V gene: TRBV30
J gene: TRBJ1-1

CDR3 protein: CAISEWDRTYEQYF
V gene: TRBV10-3
J gene: TRBJ2-7

CDR3 protein: CASSFEREETQYF
V gene: TRBV27
J gene: TRBJ2-5

CDR3 protein: CASSSQTGEGNYEQYF
V gene: TRBV7-2
J gene: TRBJ2-7

CDR3 protein: CASSSRTGTILDTEAFF
V gene: TRBV28
J gene: TRBJ1-1

CDR3 protein: CASSLGPNYEQYF
V gene: TRBV7-6
J gene: TRBJ2-7

CDR3 protein: CASSQVNRGPANQPQHF
V gene: TRBV4-1
J gene: TRBJ1-5

CDR3 protein: CALKGRDEQYF
V gene: TRBV19
J gene: TRBJ2-7

CDR3 protein: CARRGRHKEGYTF
V gene: TRBV2
J gene: TRBJ1-2

CDR3 protein: CASSDSDRRNYGYTF
V gene: TRBV2
J gene: TRBJ1-2

CDR3 protein: CASSSVGGYETQYF
V gene: TRBV27
J gene: TRBJ2-5

CDR3 protein: CASSTRGDGNTEAFF
V gene: TRBV19
J gene: TRBJ1-1

CDR3 protein: CASSPSWASGRAADTQYF
V gene: TRBV5-4
J gene: TRBJ2-3

CDR3 protein: CASSLNRAAPQETQYF
V gene: TRBV9
J gene: TRBJ2-5

CDR3 protein: CAISEPLAGDTYEQYF
V gene: TRBV10-3
J gene: TRBJ2-7

CDR3 protein: CASSSIQGRSGYTF
V gene: TRBV27
J gene: TRBJ1-2

CDR3 protein: CASSYRVFQPQHF
V gene: TRBV6-5
J gene: TRBJ1-5

CDR3 protein: CASRHSGKNTGELFF
V gene: TRBV5-1
J gene: TRBJ2-2

CDR3 protein: CASLGGISEKLFF
V gene: TRBV30
J gene: TRBJ1-4

CDR3 protein: CAWSSRGEQPQHF
V gene: TRBV30
J gene: TRBJ1-5

CDR3 protein: CSVRGQASTQYF
V gene: TRBV29-1
J gene: TRBJ2-3

CDR3 protein: CAWSRGGDTEAFF
V gene: TRBV30
J gene: TRBJ1-1

CDR3 protein: CASSVTGKGYNEQFF
V gene: TRBV9
J gene: TRBJ2-1

CDR3 protein: CASSLGSAGTDTQYF
V gene: TRBV5-1
J gene: TRBJ2-3

CDR3 protein: CATSTDRGVIADTQYF
V gene: TRBV15
J gene: TRBJ2-3

CDR3 protein: CASSTTGGGTEAFF
V gene: TRBV19
J gene: TRBJ1-1

CDR3 protein: CASSLGLASYEQYF
V gene: TRBV5-6
J gene: TRBJ2-7

CDR3 protein: CASSQTATSYNEQFF
V gene: TRBV9
J gene: TRBJ2-1

CDR3 protein: CASSQPIRAGLAKSNEQFF
V gene: TRBV4-1
J gene: TRBJ2-1

CDR3 protein: CASSLSLFNEQYF
V gene: TRBV7-6
J gene: TRBJ2-7

CDR3 protein: CASSPYAGSSGNTIYF
V gene: TRBV5-5
J gene: TRBJ1-3

CDR3 protein: CASSPPGLADSSYEQYF
V gene: TRBV5-1
J gene: TRBJ2-7

CDR3 protein: CASSLYRAEAFF
V gene: TRBV5-6
J gene: TRBJ1-1

CDR3 protein: CASSVSGVRETQYF
V gene: TRBV9
J gene: TRBJ2-5

CDR3 protein: CASSAGVRPQETQYF
V gene: TRBV6-1
J gene: TRBJ2-5

CDR3 protein: CASSYSKGEQFF
V gene: TRBV6-5
J gene: TRBJ2-1

CDR3 protein: CASSGIRAGGYTGELFF
V gene: TRBV5-4
J gene: TRBJ2-2

CDR3 protein: CASSLESQTFTDTQYF
V gene: TRBV11-2
J gene: TRBJ2-3